This is a list of T cell receptor beta chains from one sample in a study of T cell responses to AZD1222 COVID-19 vaccine. TCRdb's table, derived via immunoSEQ multiplex PCR, lists solely in-frame clones and lacks some. Among approximately 140,000 clones, 92% were seen once, and the ten largest hold 0.85% to 1.2%. Here the sequenced sample was peripheral blood, taken 28 days after the second AZD1222 dose. The receptors were sampled from an adult who received the AZD1222 COVID-19 vaccine. Both conserved end residues are part of each CDR3. Each record gives: CDR3 DNA, CDR3 protein, D gene, clone size, V gene, J gene. A D gene is named only where the DNA matches it firmly. Clone sizes are given selectively: once, few, many, or a class where the clone is expanded.

CDR3 DNA: TGTGCCATCCACCAGGGGGACCTGAACACTGAAGCTTTCTTT; CDR3 protein: CAIHQGDLNTEAFF; D gene: TRBD1; clone size: -; V gene: TRBV10-3; J gene: TRBJ1-1
CDR3 DNA: TGTGCCAGCAGCGTAGGTCCAGAAAGCAATCAGCCCCAGCATTTT; CDR3 protein: CASSVGPESNQPQHF; D gene: -; clone size: -; V gene: TRBV9; J gene: TRBJ1-5
CDR3 DNA: TGTGCCAGCAGGCAGGGCCTTGACGGTGAAAAACTGTTTTTT; CDR3 protein: CASRQGLDGEKLFF; D gene: -; clone size: -; V gene: TRBV27; J gene: TRBJ1-4
CDR3 DNA: TGTGCCAGCAGTGGCAAAAGGCCGGGACAGGGCTATGGCTACACCTTC; CDR3 protein: CASSGKRPGQGYGYTF; D gene: TRBD1; clone size: once; V gene: TRBV6-1; J gene: TRBJ1-2
CDR3 DNA: TGTGCCAGCAGTCCCCACCCGGGGACAGGGGACGGCTACACCTTC; CDR3 protein: CASSPHPGTGDGYTF; D gene: TRBD1; clone size: -; V gene: TRBV27; J gene: TRBJ1-2
CDR3 DNA: TGTGCCAGCGCGACAGGGGACGGGGGGTTTGAAAAACTGTTTTTT; CDR3 protein: CASATGDGGFEKLFF; D gene: TRBD1; clone size: -; V gene: TRBV6-5; J gene: TRBJ1-4
CDR3 DNA: TGCGCCAGCAGTCCATACGGGGATAGCAATCAGCCCCAGCATTTT; CDR3 protein: CASSPYGDSNQPQHF; D gene: -; clone size: -; V gene: TRBV4-1; J gene: TRBJ1-5
CDR3 DNA: TGTGCCAGCAGTTACTCGGGCAGGGAGCAGTTCTTC; CDR3 protein: CASSYSGREQFF; D gene: -; clone size: -; V gene: TRBV6-5; J gene: TRBJ2-1
CDR3 DNA: TGTGCCAGCAGCCAAGCCCCGGGACTAGCCCGCGAGCAGTACTTC; CDR3 protein: CASSQAPGLAREQYF; D gene: TRBD2; clone size: once; V gene: TRBV7-2; J gene: TRBJ2-7
CDR3 DNA: TGTGCCAGCTCACCACCGGGACTAGCGAACACCGGGGAGCTGTTTTTT; CDR3 protein: CASSPPGLANTGELFF; D gene: TRBD2; clone size: -; V gene: TRBV18; J gene: TRBJ2-2
CDR3 DNA: TGTGCCAGCACCCTAATTACCAGGGATGGCTACACCTTC; CDR3 protein: CASTLITRDGYTF; D gene: -; clone size: -; V gene: TRBV28; J gene: TRBJ1-2